This TCR beta chain comes out of a study of T cells in Graves' hyperthyroidism and ophthalmopathy. Findings of the study overall: The model's output predicted ophthalmopathy at a median of roughly 6.9 months prior to onset. Most thyroid clonotypes expanded above 0.001 were also detected in blood.

This CDR3 spans 16 amino acids. J gave up 4 bases and V 3 bases, and 5 bases lay outside the gene matches. The germline gives CDR1 LGHDT, CDR2 YNNKEL (reference sequence). Any patient presenting with uncontrolled infection, other autoimmune disease, pregnancy or lactation was left out. Amplification targeted TCR beta CDR3 regions from RNA transcripts. The HTBI primer set served for first-round RT-PCR of the TCR CDR3. TCRdb re-called the multiplex PCR reads with MiXCR, one entry per CDR3 protein. The sample has 500,000 to 650,000 distinct CDR3 sequences; around 13% are singletons. This clonotype was detected only a few times. No antigen is known for it.

This clonotype was sampled from a woman aged 40 to 50 with Graves' hyperthyroidism. What was sequenced was blood. The V gene is TRBV3-1, the J gene TRBJ1-5; 11 positions match TRBD1. CDR3 nucleotide sequence: TGTGCCAGCAGCCACCAGGGACAGGGGGAGAATCAGCCCCAGCATTTT. Translating it yields CASSHQGQGENQPQHF.